This T cell receptor (beta chain) was identified during a study of shared clonotypes between healthy human individuals. Study-level points and caveats: Among several donors, approximately 5.4% of naive CD4 clonotypes were found in common. The four-donor shared clonotypes exceeded non-shared clonotypes in generation probability, with non-shared ones scoring lower.

How the authors handled the data: Filtering differed for immunoSEQ, which gave only junction sequences without quality scores. The protocol was immunoSEQ multiplex PCR, while the TCRdb copy is restricted to in-frame clones and leaves out a portion. V, J and clone size were drawn from that table, and D and trimming were deduced from the DNA. The data contain a few million clones, over 85% of them singletons. On this clone: The antigen is unknown.

CDR1 and CDR2 (germline): SGHRS, YFSETQ. Trimming left V 0 bases short and J 3 bases short, with 16 bases between. CDR3 length: 16 residues. Input material: naive CD4+ T cells from PBMCs. Subset described: CD45RA+ positively selected. V gene TRBV5-1 combines with J gene TRBJ2-7; D might be TRBD1 (6 bases). This sequence was found in a man aged 18-30 years in good health. Some clones in this sample may be carry-over from other donors' samples. The CDR3 DNA sequence: TGCGCCAGCAGCTTGGCCCCATCGAAGGGGGACTACGAGCAGTACTTC. This gives the protein CASSLAPSKGDYEQYF.